This T cell receptor (beta chain) was profiled in a study of T cells in Graves' hyperthyroidism and ophthalmopathy. Study-level results: Researchers found most expanded thyroid clonotypes above 0.001 in blood as well.

Amplification of TCR beta CDR3 regions was performed using RNA transcripts as template. In the first-round RT-PCR of the TCR CDR3, the HTBI primer set was used. TCRdb reanalysed the multiplex PCR reads using MiXCR and keeps one entry per CDR3 protein. The data contain more than 350,000 distinct CDR3 sequences, about 15% of them seen just once; the ten biggest clones take up approximately 32%. Regarding this clonotype: Its antigen is unknown.

Specimen: blood. The receptor was isolated from a young woman with Graves' hyperthyroidism.

CDR3 in DNA: TGTGCCAGCAGCTTGAGGGGGGTATCAGATACGCAGTATTTT. Its protein is CASSLRGVSDTQYF. The chain recombines TRBV5-8 with TRBJ2-3, with D perhaps TRBD1 or TRBD2 (6 bases each). The CDR3 length is 14 residues. V was shortened by 1 base and J by 4 bases, with 10 bases between the two germline ends. The germline gives CDR1 SGHTS, CDR2 YDEGEE.